Sequencing of this T cell receptor beta chain was carried out in a study of regulatory T cells in long-lasting Graves disease. This clonotype appeared many times. Its antigen is unidentified. Study-wide results and limits: Samples came from peripheral blood alone, without thyroid tissue. Less diverse TCR repertoires were seen in persistent Graves' patients than in newly diagnosed ones.

HTBI primers from iRepertoire and Arm-PCR of CDR3 regions yielded the TCR beta libraries. TCRdb re-called the multiplex PCR reads through MiXCR, storing one row per CDR3 protein. The sample carries 500,000 to 700,000 distinct CDR3 sequences, approximately 15% recorded once. CDR1 and CDR2 (germline): MDHEN, SYDVKM. The CDR3 runs to 14 residues. V gave up 7 bases and J gave up 1 base, with 13 bases separating them. Documented time point: newly diagnosed GD, antithyroid drugs for less than 3 months. From RNA extracted from PBMCs, the TCR library was made. Those enrolled as patients came out of an endocrinology department in Xi'an, China. This sample also appeared in a second study, on T cells in Graves' hyperthyroidism and ophthalmopathy. From that second work: Most clonotypes expanded in the thyroid (above 0.001) were also present in blood.

The sequences come from peripheral blood mononuclear cells (PBMCs), collected at new diagnosis, from a patient treated with antithyroid drugs. This receptor was identified in a young woman with Graves disease. V is TRBV28 and J is TRBJ1-1; no clear D gene. The CDR3 here is CASTPPPPNTEAFF. The CDR3 DNA reads TGTGCCAGCACCCCCCCCCCGCCGAACACTGAAGCTTTCTTT.